Below are 2 T cell receptor beta chains sequenced from a single sample in a study of cytomegalovirus exposure and HLA in healthy donors. This PCR relied on a set of 60 Vbeta primers and 13 Jbeta primers. Sequencing was performed with immunoSEQ multiplex PCR; in TCRdb, only in-frame clones are kept and a portion is missing. The profile shows some 200,000 clones, 55% to 75% of them singletons. Sequenced input: PBMCs. These receptors all stem from a man aged 35-49 years in good health and CMV-seropositive.

This sequence joins TRBV19 and TRBJ1-4; TRBD1 matches 10 bases. After removal of 4 bases from V and 7 bases from J, the junction contained 3 bases not matched to a gene. Germline lookup yields CDR1 LNHDA and CDR2 SQIVND (reference sequence). The CDR3 is 14 amino acids. CDR3: CASSTGTGVEKLFF. In nucleotides, the CDR3 is TGTGCCAGTAGTACCGGGACAGGGGTTGAAAAACTGTTTTTT. Supplemented by reference TRBV19 and TRBJ1-4, the full variable domain reads DGGITQSPKYLFRKEGQNVTLSCEQNLNHDAMYWYRQDPGQGLRLIYYSQIVNDFQKGDIAEGYSVSREKKESFPLTVTSAQKNPTAFYLCASSTGTGVEKLFFGSGTQLSVL.

The rearrangement uses TRBV5-1 and TRBJ2-7; the match to TRBD1 covers 7 bases. V lost 1 base, J lost 3 bases, and 4 bases stayed unmatched. There are 14 residues in the CDR3. CDR1 and CDR2 (germline): SGHRS, YFSETQ. The CDR3 DNA reads as TGCGCCAGCAGCTTGTCGACAGGGAGCTACGAGCAGTACTTC. Its translation: CASSLSTGSYEQYF.